This T cell receptor (beta chain) was documented in a study of T-cell memory formation after mild COVID-19. General study results and limits: Confirmation of SARS-CoV-2 specificity was lacking for second-wave clones peaking day 37.

The CDR3 covers 17 residues. J was trimmed by 8 bases and V by 0 bases; bases with no gene match: 9. Germline V gene lookup returns CDR1 SGHDN and CDR2 FVKESK. TCRdb passed the 5' RACE reads through MiXCR, listing each CDR3 protein once. In the table there are 200,000 to 250,000 distinct CDR3 sequences, 8.5% to 9.5% of which are singletons. This clonotype came up a few times. Its antigen remains unidentified. The chain couples TRBV14 to TRBJ2-1; 11 positions match TRBD2. Source material: PBMCs or a T cell subset sorted from them (not recorded which). The receptor was isolated from a man aged 18 to 29 who had mild COVID-19 (a few samples of this study predate the infection). Cell type and time point are not known. The CDR3 is CASSQESGLAGGDEQFF. In nucleotides, the CDR3 is TGTGCCAGCAGCCAAGAAAGCGGGCTAGCGGGGGGTGATGAGCAGTTCTTC.